A selection of T cell receptor beta chains follows, all from one sample in a study of blood T cell repertoires in COVID-19. Here immunoSEQ multiplex PCR was the method, and the copy in TCRdb shows in-frame clones only, minus some. The table records roughly 260,000 clones, approximately 90% of them present only once. The sample comprised PBMCs or T cells enriched from blood (not recorded which). The receptors shown here come from a woman aged 25 to 39 with acute COVID-19. Both conserved end residues are part of each CDR3. The D gene is left open where the match is weak. Rows give clone size only sometimes, using once, few, many, or a class for an expanded clone.

>NA|TRBJ2-4|TRBV3-1/TRBV3-2|NA
TGTGCCAGCAGCCCGAGTCTAGCCAAAAACATTCAGTACTTC
CASSPSLAKNIQYF
>NA|TRBJ1-4|TRBV6-5|NA
TGTGCCAGTTCCTGGGCAGGGGAAAAACTGTTTTTT
CASSWAGEKLFF
>TRBD1|TRBJ1-3|TRBV5-8|NA
TGTGCCAGCATCTCGGGGCTGACAGGGCTTTTGAACACCATATATTTT
CASISGLTGLLNTIYF
>NA|TRBJ1-5|TRBV6-5|NA
TGTGCCAGCAGCAGACTAAGCAATCAGCCCCAGCATTTT
CASSRLSNQPQHF
>TRBD1|TRBJ2-7|TRBV5-1|NA
TGCGCCAGCAGCAGGTCGACAGGGTTCGCGTACGAGCAGTACTTC
CASSRSTGFAYEQYF
>NA|TRBJ2-7|TRBV7-9|NA
TGTGCCAGCACCTCGGACAGTTACGAGCAGTACTTC
CASTSDSYEQYF
>TRBD1|TRBJ1-1|TRBV10-1|NA
TGCGCCAGCAGTGTAGGCGAGGGGGCGGACACTGAAGCTTTCTTT
CASSVGEGADTEAFF
>NA|TRBJ1-6|TRBV7-9|once
TGTGCCAGCAGCTTAGACAGGGATTCACCCCTCCACTTT
CASSLDRDSPLHF
>NA|TRBJ2-3|TRBV7-9|few
TGTGCCAGCAGCCCAGACACAGATACGCAGTATTTT
CASSPDTDTQYF
>TRBD1|TRBJ1-2|TRBV19|once
TGTGCCAGTAGGGACAGGGTTAACTATGGCTACACCTTC
CASRDRVNYGYTF
>NA|TRBJ1-6|TRBV18|NA
TGTGCCAGCTCACCAGCCCCGACAAGAACTAATTCACCCCTCCACTTT
CASSPAPTRTNSPLHF
>NA|TRBJ1-5|TRBV11-2|NA
TGTGCCAGCAGCTTAGGTCAAGGAGGGGAGCCCCAGCATTTT
CASSLGQGGEPQHF
>NA|TRBJ2-3|TRBV13|NA
TGTGCCAGCAGCTTAGACGGGTACACAGATACGCAGTATTTT
CASSLDGYTDTQYF
>TRBD1|TRBJ1-1|TRBV7-9|NA
TGTGCCAGCAGCTTGAGGGACAGTTCGACCACTGAAGCTTTCTTT
CASSLRDSSTTEAFF
>NA|TRBJ1-1|TRBV27|NA
TGTGCCAGCAGTTACGGTCGGGGGAACACTGAAGCTTTCTTT
CASSYGRGNTEAFF
>NA|TRBJ2-3|TRBV9|NA
TGTGCCAGCAGCGTATCGGGCAGGGGAACAGATACGCAGTATTTT
CASSVSGRGTDTQYF
>TRBD2|TRBJ2-7|TRBV30|NA
TGTGCCTGGACCAGCGGGAAATCCTACGAGCAGTACTTC
CAWTSGKSYEQYF
>NA|TRBJ1-1|TRBV5-1|NA
TGCGCCAGCAGCGGCAGCCGGGGAAACACTGAAGCTTTCTTT
CASSGSRGNTEAFF
>NA|TRBJ2-7|TRBV2|NA
TGTGCCAGAAGGAGGGGCGAGCAGTACTTC
CARRRGEQYF
>NA|TRBJ1-4|TRBV29-1|NA
TGCAGCGTGAACCGGGGAGGAGGTGAAAAACTGTTTTTT
CSVNRGGGEKLFF
>TRBD1|TRBJ1-1|TRBV5-1|NA
TGCGCCAGCAGCTCAACAGGGGACACTGAAGCTTTCTTT
CASSSTGDTEAFF
>TRBD1|TRBJ1-2|TRBV25-1|NA
TGTGCCAGCAGTGAACCCCCGGGCAGGGGGGACTATGGCTACACCTTC
CASSEPPGRGDYGYTF
>NA|TRBJ1-1|TRBV29-1|NA
TGCAGCGTTGGGGCGAACACTGAAGCTTTCTTT
CSVGANTEAFF
>NA|TRBJ2-2|TRBV18|NA
TGTGCCAGCTCACTTACAGAGAACACCGGGGAGCTGTTTTTT
CASSLTENTGELFF
>TRBD1|TRBJ1-5|TRBV5-6|NA
TGTGCCAGCAGCTTGGAGGGGGCAGGGGTCAATCAGCCCCAGCATTTT
CASSLEGAGVNQPQHF
>TRBD1|TRBJ1-6|TRBV19|NA
TGTGCCAGTAGTACAAACCCGCGGACAGGACTTAATTCACCCCTCCACTTT
CASSTNPRTGLNSPLHF
>TRBD1|TRBJ1-3|TRBV12-5|NA
TGTGCTAGTGGTTCCCCCGGGACAGGGTGGCGGAACACCATATATTTT
CASGSPGTGWRNTIYF
>TRBD1|TRBJ2-6|TRBV5-4|few
TGTGCCAGCAGCTTGGGCTACAGGGGCCCTGGGGCCAACGTCCTGACTTTC
CASSLGYRGPGANVLTF
>NA|TRBJ1-6|TRBV4-1|NA
TGCGCCAGCAGCCCCCGCGGGGGTTCACCCCTCCACTTT
CASSPRGGSPLHF
>NA|TRBJ1-1|TRBV7-8|NA
TGTGCCAGCAGCTCCACCGGACTTGAAGCTTTCTTT
CASSSTGLEAFF
>TRBD1|TRBJ1-5|TRBV25-1|NA
TGTGCCAGCAGACCCACGCGACAGGGGGGAGATCAGCTCCAGCATTTT
CASRPTRQGGDQLQHF
>NA|TRBJ2-7|TRBV30|NA
TGTGCCTGGAGCCTACCTTTTGTGTACCCGAGAGGTACCACCTACGAGCAGTACTTC
CAWSLPFVYPRGTTYEQYF
>TRBD1|TRBJ1-6|TRBV9|NA
TGTGCCAGCAGCGTGACAGGGGTCGTTAATTCACCCCTCCACTTT
CASSVTGVVNSPLHF
>NA|TRBJ2-1|TRBV9|NA
TGTGCCAGCAGCGTAGGGTTGGGGCACCTTTACAATGAGCAGTTCTTC
CASSVGLGHLYNEQFF
>TRBD1|TRBJ2-7|TRBV4-1|NA
TGCGCCAGCAGCCAAAAGACAGGGGAATCCTACGAGCAGTACTTC
CASSQKTGESYEQYF
>NA|TRBJ1-3|TRBV12-5|NA
TGTGCTAGTGGTTTGCGGGGATACTCTGGAAACACCATATATTTT
CASGLRGYSGNTIYF
>TRBD1|TRBJ1-5|TRBV19|NA
TGTGCCAGTGCAGGGGGCAGGGATCAGCCCCAGCATTTT
CASAGGRDQPQHF
>NA|TRBJ1-5|TRBV27|NA
TGTGCCAGCAGTTTTGGGGGGTTTAGGCCCCAGCATTTT
CASSFGGFRPQHF
>NA|TRBJ2-1|TRBV20-1|NA
TGCAGTGCTAGAGTGACTGATGAGCAGTTCTTC
CSARVTDEQFF